This T cell receptor beta chain appears in the sequencing data of a study of blood T cells in healthy people across ages. A second about 7 to 12 cycle PCR used barcoded and J-beta primers. With 12 random nucleotides, a template-switch adaptor tagged each individual cDNA molecule. In TCRdb, the 5' RACE reads were re-called with MiXCR into one record per CDR3 protein. The profile covers 600,000 to 1,000,000 distinct CDR3 sequences, with just under 25% appearing a single time and under 4.5% taken by the ten largest. For this clonotype: The antigen is not known.

V lost 2 bases and J lost 3, with 5 bases in between. The CDR3 consists of 13 residues. The V gene's germline CDR1 is SGHTA and CDR2 FQGNSA. Notes on the study in general: The long-lived group displayed more naive CD4+ cells, plus higher diversity, than the aged donors did. Measured against age, TCR beta diversity per million T cells decreased in a roughly linear manner.

This sample also appeared in a second study, on T cells of mothers and their children. That study reports: No clones detected were persistent microchimeric T cell clones.

This TCR came from a boy between 10 and 17 years old in good health. V is TRBV7-2 and J is TRBJ1-5; D is ambiguous. Sequencing was performed on blood. The DNA for the CDR3 is TGTGCCAGCAGCTTACCGGACAATCAGCCCCAGCATTTT. As protein: CASSLPDNQPQHF.